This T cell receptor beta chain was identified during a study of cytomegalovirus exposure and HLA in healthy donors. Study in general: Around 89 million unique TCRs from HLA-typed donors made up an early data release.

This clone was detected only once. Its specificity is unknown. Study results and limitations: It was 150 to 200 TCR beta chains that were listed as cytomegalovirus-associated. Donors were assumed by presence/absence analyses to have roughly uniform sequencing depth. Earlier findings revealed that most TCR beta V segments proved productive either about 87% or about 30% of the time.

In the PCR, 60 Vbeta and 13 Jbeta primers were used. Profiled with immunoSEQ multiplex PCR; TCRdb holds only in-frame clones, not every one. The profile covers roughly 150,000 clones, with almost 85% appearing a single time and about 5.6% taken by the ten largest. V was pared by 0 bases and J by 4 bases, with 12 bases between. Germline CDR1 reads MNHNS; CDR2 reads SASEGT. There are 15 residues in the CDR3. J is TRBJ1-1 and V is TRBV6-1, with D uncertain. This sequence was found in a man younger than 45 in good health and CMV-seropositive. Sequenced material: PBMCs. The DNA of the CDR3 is TGTGCCAGCAGTGAAGCGTTCGCTCGGGGCACTGAAGCTTTCTTT. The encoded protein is CASSEAFARGTEAFF.